This T cell receptor beta chain emerged from a study of metastatic and nonmetastatic thyroid tumors. Study-level information: Repertoire comparison spanned blood and tumor or nodule tissue of malignant and benign thyroid patients.

CDR3 length: 14 amino acids. The V gene end was trimmed by 4 bases and the J gene end by 7 bases; junction bases not matched to a gene: 5. Germline V lookup: CDR1 LNHDA, CDR2 SQIVND (reference sequence). TCRdb re-clonotyped the PCR reads through MiXCR. The table includes approximately 70,000 clones, more than 15% detected once. This clone has at least ten counts. Its antigen is currently unknown. Broader study findings: Versus benign nodules, malignant thyroid tumors reportedly had significantly higher TCR beta diversity, in blood and tumor.

All patients were untreated before thyroid surgery. What was sequenced was blood. This clonotype was obtained from a female donor with papillary thyroid cancer or a benign thyroid nodule (not recorded which). Some clones in this sample may be carry-over from other donors' samples. This rearrangement joins TRBV19 to TRBJ2-2, with 8 bases fitting TRBD1. The CDR3 DNA sequence: TGTGCCAGTAGTAAAGGACAGGGTGGCGGGGAGCTGTTTTTT. This gives the protein CASSKGQGGGELFF.